Listed below are T cell receptor beta chains from one sample, sequenced in a study of Ad26.COV2.S vaccination and SARS-CoV-2 variants. Profiled with immunoSEQ multiplex PCR; TCRdb holds only in-frame clones, not every one. This table holds roughly 700,000 clones, 70% to 90% found once. The sequencing used peripheral blood, collected in a trial of Ad26.COV2.S vaccine versus placebo. These receptors were collected from a person aged 18-60 years who received the Ad26.COV2.S COVID-19 vaccine or a placebo. The CDR3 runs from the conserved cysteine through the conserved F or W. Fields, in order: CDR3 length, J gene, D gene, clone size, V gene, CDR3 DNA, CDR3 protein. A D gene is named only where the DNA matches it firmly. A clone size is listed for some rows: how often the clone was seen (once, few, many), or a class if it is expanded.

CDR3 length: 14
J gene: TRBJ1-5
D gene: NA
clone size: NA
V gene: TRBV2
CDR3 DNA: TGTGCCAGCCGCTCCGGGGCCGGGAATCAGCCCCAGCATTTT
CDR3 protein: CASRSGAGNQPQHF

CDR3 length: 17
J gene: TRBJ2-1
D gene: NA
clone size: NA
V gene: TRBV3-1/TRBV3-2
CDR3 DNA: TGTGCCAGCAGCCAAGAGGGGAGCCGTCGAGCTTACAATGAGCAGTTCTTC
CDR3 protein: CASSQEGSRRAYNEQFF

CDR3 length: 14
J gene: TRBJ2-7
D gene: NA
clone size: few
V gene: TRBV5-6
CDR3 DNA: TGTGCCAGCTCTCAGAGGAGGGGTTGGGACGAGCAGTACTTC
CDR3 protein: CASSQRRGWDEQYF

CDR3 length: 13
J gene: TRBJ1-2
D gene: NA
clone size: NA
V gene: TRBV12-3/TRBV12-4
CDR3 DNA: TGTGCCAGCAGTTTCAGTGGTACCTATGGCTACACCTTC
CDR3 protein: CASSFSGTYGYTF

CDR3 length: 15
J gene: TRBJ1-3
D gene: TRBD1
clone size: NA
V gene: TRBV2
CDR3 DNA: TGTGCCAGCAGTGACTACAGGGGGGCTGGAAACACCATATATTTT
CDR3 protein: CASSDYRGAGNTIYF

CDR3 length: 14
J gene: TRBJ1-6
D gene: NA
clone size: NA
V gene: TRBV19
CDR3 DNA: TGTGCCAGTAGCGGGACAAACTATAATTCACCCCTCCACTTT
CDR3 protein: CASSGTNYNSPLHF

CDR3 length: 16
J gene: TRBJ1-2
D gene: TRBD1
clone size: NA
V gene: TRBV27
CDR3 DNA: TGTGCCAGCAGGGGGACAGGGGGCGTCGCAAGCTATGGCTACACCTTC
CDR3 protein: CASRGTGGVASYGYTF

CDR3 length: 14
J gene: TRBJ2-1
D gene: TRBD1
clone size: NA
V gene: TRBV19
CDR3 DNA: TGTGCCAGTAGCTGGGACAGGGAGGATAATGAGCAGTTCTTC
CDR3 protein: CASSWDREDNEQFF

CDR3 length: 16
J gene: TRBJ1-5
D gene: NA
clone size: NA
V gene: TRBV19
CDR3 DNA: TGTGCCAGTAGTCCCCGACAGGCCTATAGCAATCAGCCCCAGCATTTT
CDR3 protein: CASSPRQAYSNQPQHF

CDR3 length: 13
J gene: TRBJ1-1
D gene: NA
clone size: NA
V gene: TRBV12-3/TRBV12-4
CDR3 DNA: TGTGCCAGCAGGAAGGGGAGTCGGACTGAAGCTTTCTTT
CDR3 protein: CASRKGSRTEAFF

CDR3 length: 11
J gene: TRBJ2-7
D gene: NA
clone size: NA
V gene: TRBV27
CDR3 DNA: TGTGCCAGCAGACAGGGTTTCGAGCAGTACTTC
CDR3 protein: CASRQGFEQYF

CDR3 length: 12
J gene: TRBJ1-5
D gene: NA
clone size: NA
V gene: TRBV27
CDR3 DNA: TGTGCCAGCAGTTACGCCAATCAGCCCCAGCATTTT
CDR3 protein: CASSYANQPQHF

CDR3 length: 15
J gene: TRBJ2-7
D gene: TRBD1
clone size: NA
V gene: TRBV6-5
CDR3 DNA: TGTGCCAGCAGTTACTCGGCAGGGGGCCTGTACGAGCAGTACTTC
CDR3 protein: CASSYSAGGLYEQYF

CDR3 length: 13
J gene: TRBJ2-1
D gene: TRBD1
clone size: NA
V gene: TRBV7-2
CDR3 DNA: TGTGCCAGCAGCGGAACAGGGGGGAATGAGCAGTTCTTC
CDR3 protein: CASSGTGGNEQFF

CDR3 length: 13
J gene: TRBJ2-7
D gene: NA
clone size: NA
V gene: TRBV18
CDR3 DNA: TGTGCCAGCTCACCGGTTAGCTCCTACGAGCAGTACTTC
CDR3 protein: CASSPVSSYEQYF

CDR3 length: 13
J gene: TRBJ1-5
D gene: NA
clone size: NA
V gene: TRBV30
CDR3 DNA: TGTGCCTGGAGTACCAGACTCAATCAGCCCCAGCATTTT
CDR3 protein: CAWSTRLNQPQHF

CDR3 length: 13
J gene: TRBJ2-7
D gene: NA
clone size: NA
V gene: TRBV27
CDR3 DNA: TGTGCCAGCAGTATAGCGGACTCCTACGAGCAGTACTTC
CDR3 protein: CASSIADSYEQYF

CDR3 length: 16
J gene: TRBJ2-3
D gene: TRBD2
clone size: once
V gene: TRBV24-1
CDR3 DNA: TGTGCCACCAGTGATTTAGGAGGGAGGGCCCCAGATACGCAGTATTTT
CDR3 protein: CATSDLGGRAPDTQYF

CDR3 length: 21
J gene: TRBJ1-4
D gene: NA
clone size: NA
V gene: TRBV6-4
CDR3 DNA: TGTGCCAGCAGTGACCCTTTCCCGGGACACGACACGGGTGCTACTAATGAAAAACTGTTTTTT
CDR3 protein: CASSDPFPGHDTGATNEKLFF

CDR3 length: 15
J gene: TRBJ1-5
D gene: NA
clone size: once
V gene: TRBV19
CDR3 DNA: TGTGCCAGTAGACAGGGCCCTAATAGCAATCAGCCCCAGCATTTT
CDR3 protein: CASRQGPNSNQPQHF

CDR3 length: 13
J gene: TRBJ2-5
D gene: NA
clone size: NA
V gene: TRBV2
CDR3 DNA: TGTGTCAGCGGGGGACAGACGCAAGAGACCCAGTACTTC
CDR3 protein: CVSGGQTQETQYF

CDR3 length: 16
J gene: TRBJ2-1
D gene: TRBD2
clone size: NA
V gene: TRBV5-1
CDR3 DNA: TGCGCCAGCAGCTTGGGGGGGACTAGCGGGAGTGATGAGCAGTTCTTC
CDR3 protein: CASSLGGTSGSDEQFF

CDR3 length: 14
J gene: TRBJ2-2
D gene: NA
clone size: NA
V gene: TRBV27
CDR3 DNA: TGTGCCAGCAGCCCGGACAGGAACACCGGGGAGCTGTTTTTT
CDR3 protein: CASSPDRNTGELFF

CDR3 length: 15
J gene: TRBJ2-2
D gene: NA
clone size: NA
V gene: TRBV6-2/TRBV6-3
CDR3 DNA: TGTGCCAGCAGTTACTGGGACCAGGGCACCGGGGAGCTGTTTTTT
CDR3 protein: CASSYWDQGTGELFF

CDR3 length: 12
J gene: TRBJ1-3
D gene: NA
clone size: NA
V gene: TRBV30
CDR3 DNA: TGTGCCTGGCACCCGACTGGAAACACCATATATTTT
CDR3 protein: CAWHPTGNTIYF

CDR3 length: 15
J gene: TRBJ1-6
D gene: TRBD1
clone size: once
V gene: TRBV7-6
CDR3 DNA: TGTGCCAGCAGCCACGACAGGGTTCAGGTTGCACCCCTCCACTTT
CDR3 protein: CASSHDRVQVAPLHF

CDR3 length: 14
J gene: TRBJ1-1
D gene: NA
clone size: NA
V gene: TRBV5-1
CDR3 DNA: TGCGCCAGCAGCTTAGCAGGGGCGAACACTGAAGCTTTCTTT
CDR3 protein: CASSLAGANTEAFF

CDR3 length: 13
J gene: TRBJ1-2
D gene: NA
clone size: NA
V gene: TRBV3-1/TRBV3-2
CDR3 DNA: TGTGCCAGCAGCCAGACGGGGTACTATGGCTACACCTTC
CDR3 protein: CASSQTGYYGYTF

CDR3 length: 11
J gene: TRBJ2-5
D gene: NA
clone size: once
V gene: TRBV27
CDR3 DNA: TGTGCCAGCTCCTTAGGGGAGACCCAGTACTTC
CDR3 protein: CASSLGETQYF

CDR3 length: 13
J gene: TRBJ2-5
D gene: NA
clone size: NA
V gene: TRBV29-1
CDR3 DNA: TGCAGCGTTGAGGGACTCAGAAGAGAGACCCAGTACTTC
CDR3 protein: CSVEGLRRETQYF

CDR3 length: 16
J gene: TRBJ2-7
D gene: NA
clone size: NA
V gene: TRBV23-1
CDR3 DNA: TGCGCCAGCAGTCGCCCGATCGAGGAGGGGGCCCACGAGCAGTACTTC
CDR3 protein: CASSRPIEEGAHEQYF

CDR3 length: 15
J gene: TRBJ2-5
D gene: NA
clone size: NA
V gene: TRBV19
CDR3 DNA: TGTGCCAGTAGTATAGGAGAGGGAACCCTAGAGACCCAGTACTTC
CDR3 protein: CASSIGEGTLETQYF

CDR3 length: 15
J gene: TRBJ2-7
D gene: TRBD2
clone size: NA
V gene: TRBV5-1
CDR3 DNA: TGCGCCAGCCGCTCGGGGCCTAGCGGGGTCTACGAGCAGTACTTC
CDR3 protein: CASRSGPSGVYEQYF

CDR3 length: 14
J gene: TRBJ1-1
D gene: NA
clone size: NA
V gene: TRBV6-6
CDR3 DNA: TGTGCCAGCAGTTACGCAGGGGTAGGGACTGAAGCTTTCTTT
CDR3 protein: CASSYAGVGTEAFF

CDR3 length: 15
J gene: TRBJ1-3
D gene: NA
clone size: NA
V gene: TRBV18
CDR3 DNA: TGTGCCAGCTCACTCTCAGGCTACTCTGGAAACACCATATATTTT
CDR3 protein: CASSLSGYSGNTIYF

CDR3 length: 18
J gene: TRBJ2-7
D gene: TRBD1
clone size: NA
V gene: TRBV7-2
CDR3 DNA: TGTGCCAGCAGCTTAGTGGGAATGGACAGGATCAGTGCCTACGAGCAGTACTTC
CDR3 protein: CASSLVGMDRISAYEQYF

CDR3 length: 14
J gene: TRBJ1-2
D gene: NA
clone size: NA
V gene: TRBV19
CDR3 DNA: TGTGCCAGTCAACCCCAAGGGACGCCCTATGGCTACACCTTC
CDR3 protein: CASQPQGTPYGYTF

CDR3 length: 17
J gene: TRBJ2-6
D gene: NA
clone size: NA
V gene: TRBV2
CDR3 DNA: TGTGCCAGCAGTGAAATGGGGATCAGCTCTGGGGCCAACGTCCTGACTTTC
CDR3 protein: CASSEMGISSGANVLTF

CDR3 length: 14
J gene: TRBJ1-2
D gene: TRBD1
clone size: NA
V gene: TRBV19
CDR3 DNA: TGTGCCAGTAGTACGGACAGGGGTCATTATGGCTACACCTTC
CDR3 protein: CASSTDRGHYGYTF

CDR3 length: 15
J gene: TRBJ2-7
D gene: NA
clone size: few
V gene: TRBV5-1
CDR3 DNA: TGCGCCAGCAGCTTGGCTGGCCGGGCCCCCCACGAGCAGTACTTC
CDR3 protein: CASSLAGRAPHEQYF

CDR3 length: 14
J gene: TRBJ2-5
D gene: NA
clone size: NA
V gene: TRBV19
CDR3 DNA: TGTGCCAGTAGTATAGACAGGTCCCAAGAGACCCAGTACTTC
CDR3 protein: CASSIDRSQETQYF

CDR3 length: 16
J gene: TRBJ2-3
D gene: NA
clone size: NA
V gene: TRBV9
CDR3 DNA: TGTGCCAGCAGCGCTCGGGCCGGGGTTCGTACAGATACGCAGTATTTT
CDR3 protein: CASSARAGVRTDTQYF

CDR3 length: 14
J gene: TRBJ1-2
D gene: NA
clone size: NA
V gene: TRBV5-6
CDR3 DNA: TGTGCCAGCAGCCCCGGACACGACTTCTATGGCTACACCTTC
CDR3 protein: CASSPGHDFYGYTF

CDR3 length: 13
J gene: TRBJ1-5
D gene: NA
clone size: NA
V gene: TRBV7-2
CDR3 DNA: TGTGCCAGCAGCTTAGCAGTAGATCAGCCCCAGCATTTT
CDR3 protein: CASSLAVDQPQHF

CDR3 length: 13
J gene: TRBJ2-3
D gene: NA
clone size: NA
V gene: TRBV10-3
CDR3 DNA: TGTGCCATCAGCGCAGGGGCGGCAGATACGCAGTATTTT
CDR3 protein: CAISAGAADTQYF

CDR3 length: 14
J gene: TRBJ1-2
D gene: NA
clone size: NA
V gene: TRBV30
CDR3 DNA: TGTGCCTGGAGAGCCCCTCAACGGAGCTATGGCTACACCTTC
CDR3 protein: CAWRAPQRSYGYTF

CDR3 length: 14
J gene: TRBJ2-5
D gene: NA
clone size: NA
V gene: TRBV19
CDR3 DNA: TGTGCCAGTACGAATAGCGCGAGGGGGGAGACCCAGTACTTC
CDR3 protein: CASTNSARGETQYF